A single T cell receptor (beta chain) is shown here with its context. Assay used: immunoSEQ multiplex PCR; TCRdb lists only in-frame clones, some missing. The sample lists about 250,000 clones; 86% were seen once. The data belong to a study of blood T cell repertoires in COVID-19. Across the study: Sites across the United States, Italy and Spain contributed samples from acute and convalescent COVID-19.

Germline lookup yields CDR1 SGDLS and CDR2 YYNGEE. This CDR3 spans 18 amino acids. The J segment lost 4 bases and the V segment lost 4 bases, leaving 13 bases of the junction unmatched. The chain recombines TRBV9 with TRBJ2-5; 13 nucleotides align to TRBD2. Source material: peripheral blood. The clonotype was recovered from a woman over 75 with COVID-19, enrolled during active disease. The DNA of the CDR3 is TGTGCCAGCAGCCCCCTCGGTACTAGCGGGGGGGCTGGAGAGACCCAGTACTTC. Its translation is CASSPLGTSGGAGETQYF.